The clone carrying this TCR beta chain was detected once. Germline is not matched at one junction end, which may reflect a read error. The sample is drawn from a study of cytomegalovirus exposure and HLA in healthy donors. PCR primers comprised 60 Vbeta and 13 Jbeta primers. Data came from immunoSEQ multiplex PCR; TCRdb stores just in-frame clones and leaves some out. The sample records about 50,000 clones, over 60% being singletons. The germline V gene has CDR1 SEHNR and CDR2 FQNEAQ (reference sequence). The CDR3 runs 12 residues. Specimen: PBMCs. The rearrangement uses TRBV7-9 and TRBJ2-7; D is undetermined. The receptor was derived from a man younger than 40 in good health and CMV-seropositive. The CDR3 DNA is TGTTCCAGCAGCAAGCAAAGCTACGAGCAGTACTTC. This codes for CSSSKQSYEQYF.